The sequence of this T cell receptor (beta chain) was determined in a study of shared clonotypes between healthy human individuals. In this sample, this clone turned up once. This CDR3 is 11 amino acids long. The V and J ends lost 8 bases and 13 bases, in that order; junction bases with no gene match: 11. The germline CDR1 and CDR2 sequences are ENHRY and SYGVKD. Profiling relied on immunoSEQ multiplex PCR, and the TCRdb table lists in-frame clones only, not all of them. The data show about 600,000 clones, around 80% seen once. This TCR came from a woman aged 40 to 55 in good health. Some clones in this sample may be carry-over from other donors' samples. Sample: PBMCs. The rearrangement joins TRBV10-3 to TRBJ2-7; 7 nucleotides match TRBD2. The CDR3 loop is CAILSLGGLYF. Written as DNA, the CDR3 is TGTGCCATCCTATCCTTGGGGGGGTTATACTTC.